The 15 T cell receptor beta chains presented below share a single source sample, sequenced in a study of T cell responses to AZD1222 COVID-19 vaccine. Clones were read by immunoSEQ multiplex PCR, and TCRdb kept only the in-frame ones, dropping some. The sample has over 120,000 clones, 92% seen once. This specimen was peripheral blood, taken on day 0 of AZD1222 vaccination. The receptors stem from an adult in good health.

The CDR3 coding sequence is TGTGCCAGCAGCCAGCCCCTAGGAGGGGGAAATAATGAAAAACTGTTTTTT. Amino acid sequence: CASSQPLGGGNNEKLFF. This sequence joins TRBV14 and TRBJ1-4; the D gene is possibly TRBD1 (6 bases). The V and J ends lost 3 bases and 4 bases respectively, with 18 bases between them. This CDR3 region has 17 residues. Germline V CDR1 and CDR2: SGHDN, FVKESK.

This clone was observed once. Mismatch with germline at one junction end may stem from a read error. V and J are TRBV7-2 and TRBJ2-2; D not resolved. The germline V gene has CDR1 SGHTA and CDR2 FQGNSA. The CDR3 consists of 14 residues. The CDR3 DNA reads TGTGCCAGCACCTTAGAACGGAACACCGGGGAGCTGTTTTTT. Residues: CASTLERNTGELFF.

Points on this clone: The same CDR3 arises from other DNA sequences in this sample as well. This chain joins TRBV12-3 or TRBV12-4 and TRBJ1-1; perhaps TRBD1 as D (6 bases). V was pared by 6 bases and J by 1 base, with 9 bases between. The CDR3 loop spans 13 amino acids. The CDR3 protein is CASSVGQNTEAFF. CDR3 sequence (DNA): TGTGCCAGCAGCGTGGGACAGAACACTGAAGCTTTCTTT.

This sequence joins TRBV7-9 and TRBJ2-3; D call uncertain. The CDR3 is made up of 14 amino acids. Germline CDR1 reads SEHNR; CDR2 reads FQNEAQ (reference sequence). V was clipped by 3 bases and J by 2 bases, with 9 bases between them. Here the CDR3 reads CASSFTETTDTQYF. The DNA for the CDR3 is TGTGCCAGCAGCTTTACGGAGACCACAGATACGCAGTATTTT.

The chain recombines TRBV7-2 with TRBJ2-3; no clear D gene. V dropped 3 bases and J dropped 2 bases, with 12 bases sitting between them. CDR1 and CDR2 (germline): SGHTA, FQGNSA. This CDR3 region has 15 residues. DNA of the CDR3: TGTGCCAGCAGCTTTGACAATCTGTTCACAGATACGCAGTATTTT. As protein: CASSFDNLFTDTQYF.

CDR3 amino acids: CASSLGQNNEKLFF. As DNA, the CDR3 is TGCGCCAGCAGCTTGGGACAGAATAATGAAAAACTGTTTTTT. V gene TRBV5-1 combines with J gene TRBJ1-4; weak D call: TRBD1 (5 bases). The CDR3 totals 14 residues. Germline-derived CDR1 and CDR2 are SGHRS and YFSETQ. Trimming cost V 0 bases and J 4 bases, with 7 bases left between them.

V usage is TRBV25-1 and J usage is TRBJ1-6; maybe TRBD1 (6 bases). The V end was cut by 9 bases, the J end by 7 bases, with 19 bases between. The CDR3 is 15 amino acids. In germline, CDR1 is MGHDK, CDR2 SYGVNS. Here the CDR3 reads CASKPWGAENSPLHF. The DNA of the CDR3 is TGTGCCAGTAAGCCGTGGGGGGCTGAGAATTCACCCCTCCACTTT.

This chain uses TRBV27 with TRBJ1-2, with unresolved D. In germline, CDR1 is MNHEY, CDR2 SMNVEV (reference sequence). The CDR3 extends over 14 amino acids. Deletions cut 2 bases from V and 0 bases from J, with 7 bases between. The CDR3 loop is CASSLGRANYGYTF. In DNA, the CDR3 is TGTGCCAGCAGTTTAGGGAGGGCTAACTATGGCTACACCTTC.

The chain combines TRBV29-1 with TRBJ1-1; D gene unclear. V was pared by 4 bases and J by 0 bases, with 9 bases between. This CDR3 region has 13 residues. The germline V gene has CDR1 SQVTM and CDR2 ANQGSEA. Here the CDR3 DNA reads TGCAGCGTTGTCCGGATAATGAACACTGAAGCTTTCTTT. Its protein product is CSVVRIMNTEAFF.

The chain recombines TRBV12-3 or TRBV12-4 with TRBJ1-1; D is perhaps TRBD1 (6 bases). Trimming cost V 6 bases and J 5 bases, with 10 bases left between them. There are 12 residues in the CDR3. The CDR3 DNA reads as TGTGCCAGCAGCCCCAGGGGTACTGAAGCTTTCTTT. This translates into CASSPRGTEAFF.

J is TRBJ1-5 and V is TRBV28; a possible D gene is TRBD1 (5 bases). V was clipped by 11 bases and J by 7 bases, with 21 bases between them. The CDR3 is 14 amino acids. In germline, CDR1 is MDHEN, CDR2 SYDVKM. The CDR3 nucleotides are TGTGCCGGGGGAGGGCCGAGGGATGGGCAGCCCCAGCATTTT. Amino acids: CAGGGPRDGQPQHF.

The chain combines TRBV27 with TRBJ1-5; 7 bases are a match to TRBD1. The V and J ends lost 3 bases and 6 bases, in that order; junction bases with no gene match: 5. The length of the CDR3 is 14 residues. CDR1 is MNHEY and CDR2 is SMNVEV in the germline V gene (reference sequence). CDR3: CASSLTGRGQPQHF. CDR3 in DNA: TGTGCCAGCAGTTTGACAGGGAGGGGTCAGCCCCAGCATTTT.

This clone was detected only once. V gene TRBV2 combines with J gene TRBJ2-7; the D is unclear. With 2 bases removed from V and 0 bases from J, the gap between germline ends came to 8 bases. The CDR3 length is 14 residues. Looked up from germline, CDR1 is SNHLY and CDR2 is FYNNEI. CDR3 sequence: CASSEQASSYEQYF. In DNA, the CDR3 is TGTGCCAGCAGTGAACAGGCGAGCTCCTACGAGCAGTACTTC. Using reference TRBV2 and TRBJ2-7 for the parts outside the CDR3, the full variable domain is EPEVTQTPSHQVTQMGQEVILRCVPISNHLYFYWYRQILGQKVEFLVSFYNNEISEKSEIFDDQFSVERPDGSNFTLKIRSTKLEDSAMYFCASSEQASSYEQYFGPGTRLTVT.

V and J are TRBV29-1 and TRBJ1-1, with TRBD1 identical over 8 bases. This CDR3 is built from 14 residues. The germline gives CDR1 SQVTM, CDR2 ANQGSEA. V lost 7 bases and J lost 2; bases outside the gene matches: 9. In DNA form, the CDR3 reads TGCAGCGCTGGGGGGACAGGTCCTAACACTGAAGCTTTCTTT. Translation: CSAGGTGPNTEAFF.

This sequence joins TRBV3-1 (or the pseudogene TRBV3-2) and TRBJ2-6; D is unresolved. Germline V gene lookup returns CDR1 LGHDT and CDR2 YNNKEL (reference sequence). The CDR3 has 15 residues. V gave up 1 base and J gave up 4 bases, with 8 bases separating them. The CDR3 DNA reads TGTGCCAGCAGCCAAGCGGGTGACGGGGCCAACGTCCTGACTTTC. Protein: CASSQAGDGANVLTF.